The present entry profiles one TCR beta chain with its context. The sample originates from a study of blood T cell repertoires in COVID-19. In the study overall: Researchers got acute and convalescent COVID-19 samples from the United States, Italy and Spain. From T cells, B-cell-depleted T cells, or PBMCs came the material, which was cDNA or gDNA.

The CDR3 runs 15 residues. The V end was cut by 4 bases, the J end by 0 bases, with 7 bases between. Germline assignment: CDR1 SGHTA and CDR2 FQGNSA. Authors' methods: Estimated nucleated cell counts came from reference gene primer amplification. This table comes from immunoSEQ multiplex PCR, and its TCRdb copy is limited to in-frame clones, with some not included. V, J and clone size reflect that table, while D and trimming were determined from the DNA. The sample includes around 120,000 clones, 60% to 85% of them seen just once. What was sequenced was peripheral blood. The source is a man between 65 and 85 years old with acute or convalescent COVID-19. The V and J genes are TRBV7-2 and TRBJ1-6; TRBD1 might be the D (5 bases). The CDR3 DNA sequence: TGTGCCAGCAGCTCGCAGGGCTCCTATAATTCACCCCTCCACTTT. Its translation is CASSSQGSYNSPLHF.